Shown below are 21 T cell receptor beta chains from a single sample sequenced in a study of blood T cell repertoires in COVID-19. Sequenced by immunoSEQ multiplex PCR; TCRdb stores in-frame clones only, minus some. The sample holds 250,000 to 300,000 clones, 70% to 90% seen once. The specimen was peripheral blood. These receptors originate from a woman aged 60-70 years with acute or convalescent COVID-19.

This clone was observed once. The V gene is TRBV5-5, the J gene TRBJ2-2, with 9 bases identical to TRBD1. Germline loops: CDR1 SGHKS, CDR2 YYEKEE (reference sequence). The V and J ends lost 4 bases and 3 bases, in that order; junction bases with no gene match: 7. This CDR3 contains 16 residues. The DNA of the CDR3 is TGTGCCAGCAGCGTGTACAGGGGGCGGGACACCGGGGAGCTGTTTTTT. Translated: CASSVYRGRDTGELFF. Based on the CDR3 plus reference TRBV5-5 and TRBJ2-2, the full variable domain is DAGVTQSPTHLIKTRGQQVTLRCSPISGHKSVSWYQQVLGQGPQFIFQYYEKEERGRGNFPDRFSARQFPNYSSELNVNALLLGDSALYLCASSVYRGRDTGELFFGEGSRLTVL.

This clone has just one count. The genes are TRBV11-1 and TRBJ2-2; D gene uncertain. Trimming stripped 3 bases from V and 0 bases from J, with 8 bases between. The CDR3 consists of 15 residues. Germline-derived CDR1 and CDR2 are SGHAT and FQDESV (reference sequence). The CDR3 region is CASSFRLTNTGELFF. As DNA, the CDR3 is TGTGCCAGCAGCTTCAGGTTGACGAACACCGGGGAGCTGTTTTTT. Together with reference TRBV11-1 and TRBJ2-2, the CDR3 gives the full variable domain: EAEVAQSPRYKITEKSQAVAFWCDPISGHATLYWYRQILGQGPELLVQFQDESVVDDSQLPKDRFSAERLKGVDSTLKIQPAELGDSAMYLCASSFRLTNTGELFFGEGSRLTVL.

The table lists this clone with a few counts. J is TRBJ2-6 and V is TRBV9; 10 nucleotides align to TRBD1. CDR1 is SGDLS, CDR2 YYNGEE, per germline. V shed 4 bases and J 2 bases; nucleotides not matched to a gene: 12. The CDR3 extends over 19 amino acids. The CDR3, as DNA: TGTGCCAGCAGCCCTAGGGGGGACAGGGGAGGCACTGGGGCCAACGTCCTGACTTTC. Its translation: CASSPRGDRGGTGANVLTF.

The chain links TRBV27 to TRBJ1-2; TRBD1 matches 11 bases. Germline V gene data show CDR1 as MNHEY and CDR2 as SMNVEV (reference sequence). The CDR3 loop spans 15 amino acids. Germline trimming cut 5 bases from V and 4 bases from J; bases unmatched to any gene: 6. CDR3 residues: CASSPGTGGFYGYTF. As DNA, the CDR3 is TGTGCCAGCAGTCCCGGGACAGGGGGATTCTATGGCTACACCTTC.

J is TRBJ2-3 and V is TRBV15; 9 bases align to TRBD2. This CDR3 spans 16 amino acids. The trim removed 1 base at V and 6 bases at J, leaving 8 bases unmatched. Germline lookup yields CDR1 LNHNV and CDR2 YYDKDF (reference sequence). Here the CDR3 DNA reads TGTGCCACCAGCAGAGTATTCAGCGGGGGGAGGGATACGCAGTATTTT. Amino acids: CATSRVFSGGRDTQYF.

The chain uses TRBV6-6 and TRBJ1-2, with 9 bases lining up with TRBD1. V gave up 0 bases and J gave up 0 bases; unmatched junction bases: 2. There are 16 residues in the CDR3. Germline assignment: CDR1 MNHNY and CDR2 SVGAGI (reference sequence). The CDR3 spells CASSYSGQGPNYGYTF. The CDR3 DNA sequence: TGTGCCAGCAGTTACTCCGGACAGGGGCCTAACTATGGCTACACCTTC.

The chain's CDR3 is CASNLRGTGSGELFF. The CDR3 DNA sequence: TGTGCCAGCAACCTCCGGGGGACAGGCTCCGGGGAGCTGTTTTTT. The chain carries TRBV6-5 and TRBJ2-2; TRBD1 matches at 8 bases. V trimming: 7 bases; J trimming: 6 bases; junction bases outside the gene matches: 10. Germline V gives CDR1 MNHEY, CDR2 SVGAGI. The CDR3 sequence is 15 residues long.

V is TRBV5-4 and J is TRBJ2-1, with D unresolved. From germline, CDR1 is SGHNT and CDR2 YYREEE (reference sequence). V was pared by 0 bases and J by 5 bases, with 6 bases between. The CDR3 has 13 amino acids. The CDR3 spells CASSLDRNNEQFF. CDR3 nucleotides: TGTGCCAGCAGCTTGGATAGAAACAATGAGCAGTTCTTC.

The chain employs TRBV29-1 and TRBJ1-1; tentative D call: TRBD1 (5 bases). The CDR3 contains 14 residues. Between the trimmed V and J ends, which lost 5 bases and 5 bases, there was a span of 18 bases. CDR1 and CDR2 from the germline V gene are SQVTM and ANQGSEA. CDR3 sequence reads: CSVIPQGLSTEAFF. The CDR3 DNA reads TGCAGCGTTATTCCCCAGGGCTTAAGTACTGAAGCTTTCTTT.

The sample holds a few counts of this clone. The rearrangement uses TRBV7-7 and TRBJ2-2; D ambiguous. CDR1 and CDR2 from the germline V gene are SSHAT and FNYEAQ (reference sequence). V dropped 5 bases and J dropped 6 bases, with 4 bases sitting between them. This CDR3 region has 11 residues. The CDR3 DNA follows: TGTGCCAGCAGCCAATCCGGGGAGCTGTTTTTT. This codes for CASSQSGELFF.

CDR3 sequence (DNA): TGTGCCAGTTCACTGGACAGCCGAGTCTATGGCTACACCTTC. Translation: CASSLDSRVYGYTF. This chain uses TRBV6-6 with TRBJ1-2; TRBD1 is a possible D gene (6 bases). Looked up from germline, CDR1 is MNHNY and CDR2 is SVGAGI (reference sequence). The CDR3 has 14 residues. V shed 9 bases and J shed 4 bases, with 18 bases lying between them.

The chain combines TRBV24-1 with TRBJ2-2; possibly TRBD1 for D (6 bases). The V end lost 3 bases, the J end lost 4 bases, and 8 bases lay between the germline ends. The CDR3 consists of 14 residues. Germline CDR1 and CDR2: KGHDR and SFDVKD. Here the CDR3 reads CATSDVGATGELFF. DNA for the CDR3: TGTGCCACCAGTGATGTGGGGGCCACCGGGGAGCTGTTTTTT.

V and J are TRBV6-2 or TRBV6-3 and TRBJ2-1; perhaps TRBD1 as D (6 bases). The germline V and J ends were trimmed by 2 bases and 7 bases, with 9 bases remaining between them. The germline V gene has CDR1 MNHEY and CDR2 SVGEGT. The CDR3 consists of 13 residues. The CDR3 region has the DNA TGTGCCAGCAGTTACGGGGGCAAAAATGAGCAGTTCTTC. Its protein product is CASSYGGKNEQFF.

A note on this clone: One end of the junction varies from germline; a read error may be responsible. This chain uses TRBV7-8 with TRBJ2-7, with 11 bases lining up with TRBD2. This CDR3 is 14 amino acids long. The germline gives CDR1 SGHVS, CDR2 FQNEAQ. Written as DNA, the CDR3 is TGTGCCAGCAGCCGAGGACTAGCGGGCCAGGTCGTACACTTC. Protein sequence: CASSRGLAGQVVHF.

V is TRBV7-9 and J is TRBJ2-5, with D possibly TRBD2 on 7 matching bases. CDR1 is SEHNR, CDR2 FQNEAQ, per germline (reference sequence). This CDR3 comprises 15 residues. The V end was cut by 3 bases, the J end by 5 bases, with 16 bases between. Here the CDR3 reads CASSFDTGRGETQYF. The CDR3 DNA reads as TGTGCCAGCAGCTTCGACACGGGGAGGGGGGAGACCCAGTACTTC.

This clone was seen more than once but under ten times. The CDR3 region has the DNA TGTGCCAGCAGTTCCGGGACAAAAACCGGGGAGCTGTTTTTT. It encodes CASSSGTKTGELFF. The V gene is TRBV6-5, the J gene TRBJ2-2; a possible D gene is TRBD1 (6 bases). Trimming pared 4 bases from V and 5 bases from J, leaving 11 bases between. This CDR3 region has 14 residues. Germline CDR1 reads MNHEY; CDR2 reads SVGAGI.

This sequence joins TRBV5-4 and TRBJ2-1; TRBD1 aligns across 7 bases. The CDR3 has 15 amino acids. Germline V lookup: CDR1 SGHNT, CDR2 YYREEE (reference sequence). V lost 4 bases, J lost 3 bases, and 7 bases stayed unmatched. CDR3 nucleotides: TGTGCCAGCAGCCTACAGGGGCTTAACTACAATGAGCAGTTCTTC. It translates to CASSLQGLNYNEQFF.

The CDR3 loop reads CASTRTGGAAEAFF. CDR3 DNA sequence: TGTGCCAGCACTAGGACAGGGGGCGCGGCTGAAGCTTTCTTT. The gene calls are TRBV25-1 and TRBJ1-1, with 11 bases matching TRBD1. Per the germline V gene, CDR1 is MGHDK and CDR2 is SYGVNS. Losses at the gene ends were 7 bases for V and 6 bases for J; bases not matched to a gene: 7. This CDR3 has 14 residues.

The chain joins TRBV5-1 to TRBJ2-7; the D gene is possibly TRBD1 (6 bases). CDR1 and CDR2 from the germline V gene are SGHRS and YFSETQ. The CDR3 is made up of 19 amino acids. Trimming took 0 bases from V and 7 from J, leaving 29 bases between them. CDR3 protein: CASSLATDTGWGHRKEQYF. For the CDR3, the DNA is TGCGCCAGCAGCTTGGCCACGGACACCGGATGGGGACACCGCAAGGAGCAGTACTTC. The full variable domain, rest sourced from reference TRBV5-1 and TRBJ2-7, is KAGVTQTPRYLIKTRGQQVTLSCSPISGHRSVSWYQQTPGQGLQFLFEYFSETQRNKGNFPGRFSGRQFSNSRSEMNVSTLELGDSALYLCASSLATDTGWGHRKEQYFGPGTRLTVT.

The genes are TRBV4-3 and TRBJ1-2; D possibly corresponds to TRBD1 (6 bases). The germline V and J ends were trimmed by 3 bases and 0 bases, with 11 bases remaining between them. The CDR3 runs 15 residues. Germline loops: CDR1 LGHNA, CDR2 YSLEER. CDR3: CASSHSRTANYGYTF. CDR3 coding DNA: TGCGCCAGCAGCCATTCCAGGACAGCTAACTATGGCTACACCTTC.

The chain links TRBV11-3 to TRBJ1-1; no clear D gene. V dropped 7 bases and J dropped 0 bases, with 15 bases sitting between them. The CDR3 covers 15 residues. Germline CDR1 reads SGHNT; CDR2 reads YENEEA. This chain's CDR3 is CASTATRPMNTEAFF. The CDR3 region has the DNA TGTGCCAGCACCGCTACTCGCCCGATGAACACTGAAGCTTTCTTT. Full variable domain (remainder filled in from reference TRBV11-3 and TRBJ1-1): EAGVVQSPRYKIIEKKQPVAFWCNPISGHNTLYWYLQNLGQGPELLIRYENEEAVDDSQLPKDRFSAERLKGVDSTLKIQPAELGDSAVYLCASTATRPMNTEAFFGQGTRLTVV.